One and the same sample provided the 15 T cell receptor beta chains below, sequenced in a study of early stage breast cancer tumors. Clones were sequenced by immunoSEQ multiplex PCR, and TCRdb holds only the in-frame ones, with some missing. The data show 70,000 or so clones, 65% to 85% seen once. The sample taken for sequencing was blood. These receptors originate from a person aged 40-50 years with breast cancer.

The rearrangement joins TRBV19 to TRBJ1-5; TRBD1 matches 9 bases. Losses at the gene ends were 3 bases for V and 2 bases for J; bases not matched to a gene: 5. The germline gives CDR1 LNHDA, CDR2 SQIVND (reference sequence). The CDR3 loop spans 16 amino acids. CDR3 residues: CASSMTGQGRNQPQHF. As DNA, the CDR3 is TGTGCCAGTAGTATGACGGGACAGGGACGCAATCAGCCCCAGCATTTT. The variable domain in full, with the rest retrieved from reference TRBV19 and TRBJ1-5, is DGGITQSPKYLFRKEGQNVTLSCEQNLNHDAMYWYRQDPGQGLRLIYYSQIVNDFQKGDIAEGYSVSREKKESFPLTVTSAQKNPTAFYLCASSMTGQGRNQPQHFGDGTRLSIL.

The chain carries TRBV30 and TRBJ2-2; 11 bases are shared with TRBD2. Looked up from germline, CDR1 is GTSNPN and CDR2 is SVGIG (reference sequence). There are 16 residues in the CDR3. Trimming took 3 bases from V and 5 from J; bases not matched to a gene: 8. The CDR3 DNA reads TGTGCCTGGAGGATTAGCGGGAGGGCCGGGACCGGGGAGCTGTTTTTT. Its translation: CAWRISGRAGTGELFF. Full variable domain (missing parts from reference TRBV30 and TRBJ2-2): SQTIHQWPATLVQPVGSPLSLECTVEGTSNPNLYWYRQAAGRGLQLLFYSVGIGQISSEVPQNLSASRPQDRQFILSSKKLLLSDSGFYLCAWRISGRAGTGELFFGEGSRLTVL.

The chain has TRBV7-9 and TRBJ1-5; weak D call: TRBD1 (6 bases). This CDR3 is built from 17 residues. V shed 6 bases and J shed 0 bases, with 18 bases lying between them. Germline CDR1 SEHNR, CDR2 FQNEAQ (reference sequence). The DNA for the CDR3 is TGTGCCAGCAGTCGCAGCGGGGACACTTCTAGCAATCAGCCCCAGCATTTT. Translated, it gives CASSRSGDTSSNQPQHF.

The chain recombines TRBV13 with TRBJ1-4; D perhaps matches TRBD1 (5 bases). Germline CDR1 is PRHDT and CDR2 is FYEKMQ (reference sequence). Trimming removed 2 bases at V and 7 bases at J, with 11 bases between. The CDR3 has 14 amino acids. The chain's CDR3 is CASSLKGWSEKLFF. The CDR3, as DNA: TGTGCCAGCAGCTTAAAGGGGTGGAGTGAAAAACTGTTTTTT.

The chain recombines TRBV7-9 with TRBJ1-3; D is unclear. V was shortened by 2 bases and J by 4 bases, with 9 bases between the two germline ends. The germline CDR1 and CDR2 sequences are SEHNR and FQNEAQ (reference sequence). The CDR3 consists of 14 residues. As DNA, the CDR3 is TGTGCCAGCAGCTTACGGGGTTCGGGAAACACCATATATTTT. As protein: CASSLRGSGNTIYF.

A note on this clone: The junction departs from germline at one end; a sequencing error may be responsible. The J gene is TRBJ2-1, the V gene TRBV19; D perhaps matches TRBD2 (6 bases). The germline CDR1 and CDR2 sequences are LNHDA and SQIVND (reference sequence). There are 15 residues in the CDR3. The CDR3: CASSIEGGTYDEQFF. The CDR3 coding sequence is TGTGCCAGTAGTATAGAGGGCGGGACCTACGATGAGCAGTTCTTC.

The chain has TRBV28 and TRBJ1-1; D is unclear. This CDR3 is built from 14 residues. From germline, CDR1 is MDHEN and CDR2 SYDVKM. Trimming removed 6 bases at V and 1 base at J, with 12 bases between. The CDR3 region has the DNA TGTGCCAGCAGAATTGGATCGGAGAACACTGAAGCTTTCTTT. Encoded protein: CASRIGSENTEAFF.

This clone was observed a handful of times. This rearrangement joins TRBV6-5 to TRBJ2-7, with 8 positions matching TRBD1. Germline V lookup: CDR1 MNHEY, CDR2 SVGAGI. Trimming at V came to 4 bases and at J to 7 bases, leaving 9 bases not matched to a gene. The CDR3 is made up of 14 amino acids. The CDR3 DNA reads TGTGCCAGCAGTTCCGGGACAGGTTACGGGGAGCAGTACTTC. Its translation: CASSSGTGYGEQYF.

This rearrangement joins TRBV6-1 to TRBJ1-3; the D is unclear. The CDR3 totals 15 residues. The germline V gene encodes CDR1 MNHNS and CDR2 SASEGT. The ends were cut back, 0 bases at V and 0 bases at J, with 6 bases in the middle. The CDR3 DNA sequence: TGTGCCAGCAGTGAAGCGGGGAGCTCTGGAAACACCATATATTTT. This codes for CASSEAGSSGNTIYF.

This chain uses TRBV6-5 with TRBJ2-1; 7 bases align to TRBD2. Trimming took 8 bases from V and 5 from J; bases not matched to a gene: 12. This CDR3 is built from 15 residues. Looked up from germline, CDR1 is MNHEY and CDR2 is SVGAGI. The CDR3 DNA follows: TGTGCCAGCTTGTCCGGAGCGGGAAGGAACAATGAGCAGTTCTTC. Encoded protein: CASLSGAGRNNEQFF.

The CDR3 DNA reads TGTGCCAGCAGTTTACGAGGTCAGGGCATGAACACCGGGGAGCTGTTTTTT. It codes for CASSLRGQGMNTGELFF. V usage is TRBV27 and J usage is TRBJ2-2, with D possibly being TRBD1 (5 bases). The V end was cut by 2 bases, the J end by 1 base, with 14 bases between. CDR1 is MNHEY and CDR2 is SMNVEV in the germline V gene (reference sequence). The CDR3 sequence is 17 residues long.

The CDR3 loop reads CASRRGTDTQYF. DNA of the CDR3: TGTGCCAGCAGGCGGGGAACAGATACGCAGTATTTT. The rearrangement joins TRBV7-9 to TRBJ2-3; D perhaps matches TRBD2 (6 bases). Trimming left V 6 bases short and J 3 bases short, with 7 bases between. The CDR3 is 12 residues long. Germline V gene lookup returns CDR1 SEHNR and CDR2 FQNEAQ (reference sequence).

The rearrangement links TRBV5-6 to TRBJ1-2, with D perhaps matching TRBD1 (5 bases). The CDR3 runs 13 residues. From germline, CDR1 is SGHDT and CDR2 YYEEEE. Deletions cut 0 bases from V and 7 bases from J, with 10 bases between. This CDR3 reads CASSLGREGGYTF. Written as DNA, the CDR3 is TGTGCCAGCAGCTTGGGCAGGGAGGGTGGCTACACCTTC.

The chain uses TRBV4-3 and TRBJ2-7, with no clear D. Germline CDR1 reads LGHNA; CDR2 reads YSLEER. The ends were cut back, 0 bases at V and 9 bases at J, with 6 bases in the middle. This CDR3 comprises 11 residues. The CDR3 region has the DNA TGCGCCAGCAGCCAAGAGAACCGGCAGTACTTC. Amino acid sequence: CASSQENRQYF.

This clone turned up a few times. The chain joins TRBV29-1 to TRBJ2-4; D gene unclear. V was shortened by 1 base and J by 4 bases, with 8 bases between the two germline ends. This CDR3 has 13 amino acids. Germline lookup yields CDR1 SQVTM and CDR2 ANQGSEA. Written as DNA, the CDR3 is TGCAGCGTTGAAGGGCAGAGGAAAAACATTCAGTACTTC. Residues: CSVEGQRKNIQYF.